The 30 T cell receptor beta chains presented below share a single source sample, sequenced in a study of blood T cell repertoires in COVID-19. The protocol was immunoSEQ multiplex PCR, while the TCRdb copy is restricted to in-frame clones and leaves out a portion. The data show over 95,000 clones, 75% to 90% seen once. Sample: peripheral blood. The receptors come from a human donor with acute or convalescent COVID-19. The donor label of this sample is uncertain.

This chain connects TRBV6-2 or TRBV6-3 to TRBJ1-5, with a possible D match to TRBD1 (5 bases). The CDR3 totals 15 residues. Trimming removed 2 bases from V and 7 bases from J, with 15 bases in between. Germline V gives CDR1 MNHEY, CDR2 SVGEGT. Here the CDR3 reads CASSYQGGGGQPQHF. The DNA of the CDR3 is TGTGCCAGCAGTTACCAGGGAGGTGGAGGACAGCCCCAGCATTTT.

This chain links TRBV18 with TRBJ1-1, with TRBD1 matching over 7 bases. Germline CDR1 and CDR2: KGHSH and LQKENI. Germline trimming cut 1 base from V and 1 base from J; bases unmatched to any gene: 3. This CDR3 is 15 amino acids long. The DNA for the CDR3 is TGTGCCAGCTCACCACTTAGGGGGCCGAACACTGAAGCTTTCTTT. Translated: CASSPLRGPNTEAFF. The entire variable domain, with the rest obtained from reference TRBV18 and TRBJ1-1, is as follows: NAGVMQNPRHLVRRRGQEARLRCSPMKGHSHVYWYRQLPEEGLKFMVYLQKENIIDESGMPKERFSAEFPKEGPSILRIQQVVRGDSAAYFCASSPLRGPNTEAFFGQGTRLTVV.

The CDR3 spells CASSPYRGLGNTEAFF. In DNA form, the CDR3 reads TGTGCCAGCAGCCCCTACAGGGGGCTGGGGAACACTGAAGCTTTCTTT. This chain uses TRBV3-1 (or the pseudogene TRBV3-2) with TRBJ1-1, with 9 bases matching TRBD1. The CDR3 extends over 16 amino acids. CDR1 is LGHDT, CDR2 YNNKEL, per germline (reference sequence). V gave up 4 bases and J gave up 1 base; unmatched junction bases: 7.

Remarks on this clone: Within the sample, other DNA sequences also encode this same CDR3. V usage is TRBV3-1 (or the pseudogene TRBV3-2) and J usage is TRBJ1-1; D remains unclear. The germline gives CDR1 LGHDT, CDR2 YNNKEL (reference sequence). This CDR3 is 13 amino acids long. Trimming stripped 1 base from V and 8 bases from J, with 11 bases between. CDR3 amino acids: CASSQVRSGEAFF. As DNA, the CDR3 is TGTGCCAGCAGCCAAGTTAGGAGTGGAGAAGCTTTCTTT.

The chain combines TRBV2 with TRBJ1-1; D remains unclear. The V end lost 7 bases, the J end lost 1 base, and 13 bases lay between the germline ends. Per the germline V gene, CDR1 is SNHLY and CDR2 is FYNNEI. CDR3 length equals 14 residues. The CDR3 loop reads CASTLIGRNTEAFF. The DNA of the CDR3 is TGTGCCAGCACTCTAATCGGGAGGAACACTGAAGCTTTCTTT.

The rearrangement joins TRBV28 to TRBJ2-7, with TRBD1 matching 7 bases. CDR1 and CDR2 from the germline V gene are MDHEN and SYDVKM. V shed 4 bases, J shed 1 base, and the junction held 16 bases outside the gene matches. The CDR3 length is 18 residues. In DNA, the CDR3 is TGTGCCAGCAGTTCCGTCCCGGGTGGGGGACAGTTTTCCTACGAGCAGTACTTC. The encoded protein is CASSSVPGGGQFSYEQYF. Filled out from reference TRBV28 and TRBJ2-7, the complete variable domain reads DVKVTQSSRYLVKRTGEKVFLECVQDMDHENMFWYRQDPGLGLRLIYFSYDVKMKEKGDIPEGYSVSREKKERFSLILESASTNQTSMYLCASSSVPGGGQFSYEQYFGPGTRLTVT.

This chain connects TRBV15 to TRBJ2-1; 7 bases match TRBD2. Germline CDR1 is LNHNV and CDR2 is YYDKDF (reference sequence). The V and J ends lost 1 base and 3 bases, in that order; junction bases with no gene match: 3. The CDR3 totals 15 residues. CDR3: CATSRGLADYNEQFF. CDR3 sequence (DNA): TGTGCCACCAGCAGAGGGCTAGCGGACTACAATGAGCAGTTCTTC.

The chain employs TRBV4-2 and TRBJ2-1; D is perhaps TRBD1 (5 bases). V gave up 0 bases and J gave up 6 bases, with 9 bases separating them. This CDR3 has 14 amino acids. The V gene's germline CDR1 is LGHNA and CDR2 YNFKEQ. For the CDR3, the DNA is TGTGCCAGCAGCCAAGATCGAGACAGCAATGAGCAGTTCTTC. Its protein product is CASSQDRDSNEQFF.

This clone was found once. The rearrangement links TRBV7-9 to TRBJ2-2; D is uncertain. Trimming removed 1 base from V and 4 bases from J, with 7 bases in between. The germline gives CDR1 SEHNR, CDR2 FQNEAQ (reference sequence). There are 14 residues in the CDR3. The CDR3 DNA is TGTGCCAGCAGCTTAGTCAGAAGCACCGGGGAGCTGTTTTTT. Protein sequence: CASSLVRSTGELFF. The full variable domain, in which reference TRBV7-9 and TRBJ2-2 provide the parts outside the CDR3, is DTGVSQNPRHKITKRGQNVTFRCDPISEHNRLYWYRQTLGQGPEFLTYFQNEAQLEKSRLLSDRFSAERPKGSFSTLEIQRTEQGDSAMYLCASSLVRSTGELFFGEGSRLTVL.

This clone was detected once. A junction end diverges from the germline sequence, so it may reflect a read error. V gene TRBV7-2 combines with J gene TRBJ1-1, with TRBD1 identical over 7 bases. The CDR3 length is 14 residues. Germline values: CDR1 SGHTA, CDR2 FQGNSA. For the CDR3, the DNA is TGTGCCAGCAGCGAAGAGACAGGGAACCCTGAAGCTTTCTTT. It specifies CASSEETGNPEAFF.

V and J are TRBV15 and TRBJ1-4, with TRBD1 identical over 11 bases. Germline V gives CDR1 LNHNV, CDR2 YYDKDF (reference sequence). V trimming: 4 bases; J trimming: 8 bases; junction bases outside the gene matches: 3. The CDR3 runs to 14 residues. The CDR3 DNA follows: TGTGCCACCAGCATGGACAGGGGGCGGGAAAAACTGTTTTTT. It yields the protein CATSMDRGREKLFF. Variable domain in full (rest from reference TRBV15 and TRBJ1-4): DAMVIQNPRYQVTQFGKPVTLSCSQTLNHNVMYWYQQKSSQAPKLLFHYYDKDFNNEADTPDNFQSRRPNTSFCFLDIRSPGLGDTAMYLCATSMDRGREKLFFGSGTQLSVL.

This clone occurred once. The chain employs TRBV5-4 and TRBJ2-7; TRBD2 might be the D (5 bases). Germline V gives CDR1 SGHNT, CDR2 YYREEE (reference sequence). The CDR3 is made up of 12 amino acids. V lost 6 bases and J 3 bases, leaving 10 bases between the germline ends. CDR3 sequence (DNA): TGTGCCAGCACCAGCGGAAACTACGAGCAGTACTTC. Amino acids: CASTSGNYEQYF.

The chain carries TRBV5-1 and TRBJ1-4; tentative D call: TRBD1 (6 bases). CDR1 is SGHRS, CDR2 YFSETQ, per germline. The CDR3 length is 13 residues. Deletions cut 4 bases from V and 5 bases from J, with 9 bases between. The CDR3 DNA reads as TGCGCCAGCAGCAGGCAGGGGAATGAAAAACTGTTTTTT. Translating gives CASSRQGNEKLFF.

The V and J genes are TRBV9 and TRBJ2-1; the match to TRBD2 covers 12 bases. Trimming at V came to 2 bases and at J to 10 bases, leaving 4 bases not matched to a gene. Per the germline V gene, CDR1 is SGDLS and CDR2 is YYNGEE. CDR3 length equals 14 residues. CDR3 region: CASSVTGTSGEQFF. The CDR3 bases are TGTGCCAGCAGCGTTACCGGGACTAGCGGGGAGCAGTTCTTC.

This sequence joins TRBV7-7 and TRBJ2-5, with 7 bases that match TRBD1. V shed 2 bases and J 2 bases; nucleotides not matched to a gene: 5. CDR1 and CDR2 from the germline V gene are SSHAT and FNYEAQ (reference sequence). The CDR3 is made up of 15 amino acids. The CDR3 here is CASSLNPGQQETQYF. The CDR3 region has the DNA TGTGCCAGCAGCTTAAATCCGGGACAGCAAGAGACCCAGTACTTC.

This rearrangement joins TRBV18 to TRBJ1-2; possibly TRBD1 for D (5 bases). The CDR3 extends over 13 amino acids. Germline V gene data show CDR1 as KGHSH and CDR2 as LQKENI. V was cut by 2 bases and J by 5 bases, with 9 bases left in between. CDR3 bases: TGTGCCAGCTCACCAGCGACAGAGTATGGCTACACCTTC. Amino acids: CASSPATEYGYTF.

The chain links TRBV6-5 to TRBJ1-5; 10 bases map to TRBD1. The V and J ends lost 7 bases and 7 bases, in that order; junction bases with no gene match: 7. CDR3 length equals 14 residues. CDR1 and CDR2 (germline): MNHEY, SVGAGI. The CDR3 loop reads CASTMGQGNQPQHF. The CDR3 DNA follows: TGTGCCAGCACCATGGGACAGGGGAACCAGCCCCAGCATTTT.

The chain carries TRBV15 and TRBJ1-1; no firm D call. From germline, CDR1 is LNHNV and CDR2 YYDKDF (reference sequence). The CDR3 contains 14 residues. V was trimmed by 0 bases and J by 0 bases, leaving 5 bases between them. CDR3 DNA: TGTGCCACCAGCAGAGAATTAGTGAACACTGAAGCTTTCTTT. Translated, it gives CATSRELVNTEAFF.

The V and J genes are TRBV28 and TRBJ1-1; TRBD1 matches at 8 bases. Germline lookup yields CDR1 MDHEN and CDR2 SYDVKM. CDR3 size: 14 residues. V dropped 6 bases and J dropped 7; count of bases not matched to a gene: 10. The DNA for the CDR3 is TGTGCCAGCAGAGACCAGGGGGCCGTTGGTGAAGCTTTCTTT. Translating gives CASRDQGAVGEAFF.

The chain has TRBV6-2 or TRBV6-3 and TRBJ1-1; D perhaps matches TRBD1 (5 bases). The germline gives CDR1 MNHEY, CDR2 SVGEGT. V was shortened by 5 bases and J by 6 bases, with 19 bases between the two germline ends. CDR3 length: 15 amino acids. The CDR3: CASSPPDSRWAEAFF. CDR3 DNA sequence: TGTGCCAGCAGTCCACCCGACAGCCGGTGGGCTGAAGCTTTCTTT.

This chain uses TRBV5-5 with TRBJ1-1; no definite D call. Germline CDR1 is SGHKS and CDR2 is YYEKEE (reference sequence). This CDR3 spans 13 amino acids. Between the trimmed V and J ends, which lost 1 base and 0 bases, there was a span of 4 bases. The CDR3 nucleotides are TGTGCCAGCAGCTTGTCTCTGAACACTGAAGCTTTCTTT. It is translated as CASSLSLNTEAFF.

CDR3 in amino acids: CASSFGGQGAGEQYF. The CDR3 DNA sequence: TGCGCCAGCAGCTTCGGGGGACAGGGGGCAGGCGAGCAGTACTTC. This sequence joins TRBV5-1 and TRBJ2-7, with 12 bases fitting TRBD1. Germline CDR1 reads SGHRS; CDR2 reads YFSETQ. With V trimmed by 2 bases and J by 6 bases, 6 bases remained unmatched. This CDR3 region has 15 residues.

This chain connects TRBV28 to TRBJ1-5; D might be TRBD1 (6 bases). Germline V gene data show CDR1 as MDHEN and CDR2 as SYDVKM. V gave up 10 bases and J gave up 3 bases, with 16 bases separating them. The CDR3 covers 14 residues. This chain's CDR3 is CATSDRNLNQPQHF. The CDR3 coding sequence is TGTGCCACTTCCGACAGGAACCTCAATCAGCCCCAGCATTTT.

The chain employs TRBV7-2 and TRBJ2-7; D may be TRBD1 (6 bases). The length of the CDR3 is 15 residues. CDR1 SGHTA and CDR2 FQGNSA come from the germline V gene. Trimming took off 1 base at V and 2 bases at J, with 12 bases between the two ends. The CDR3, as DNA: TGTGCCAGCAGCTTAGGGCTGGACAGTACCTACGAGCAGTACTTC. Translation: CASSLGLDSTYEQYF.

This rearrangement joins TRBV5-5 to TRBJ2-7; D is perhaps TRBD1 (6 bases). Germline V gene sequence: CDR1 SGHKS, CDR2 YYEKEE (reference sequence). This CDR3 spans 16 amino acids. Between the trimmed V and J ends, which lost 0 bases and 0 bases, there was a span of 13 bases. Here the CDR3 DNA reads TGTGCCAGCAGCTTGGCGGGACACCCTTTCTCCTACGAGCAGTACTTC. Amino acid sequence: CASSLAGHPFSYEQYF.

The genes are TRBV7-2 and TRBJ1-6, with D perhaps TRBD1 (6 bases). With 6 bases removed from V and 13 bases from J, the gap between germline ends came to 16 bases. This CDR3 is built from 13 residues. Germline V gives CDR1 SGHTA, CDR2 FQGNSA. The CDR3 reads CASSPQGREPLHF. The CDR3 nucleotides are TGTGCCAGCAGTCCACAGGGACGAGAGCCCCTCCACTTT.

This clone was seen just once. The chain carries TRBV7-2 and TRBJ2-1, with 9 nucleotides matching TRBD2. The CDR3 has 16 amino acids. V was clipped by 1 base and J by 8 bases; unmatched bases: 9. From germline, CDR1 is SGHTA and CDR2 FQGNSA. CDR3 sequence: CASSLVPSGTDDEQFF. Written as DNA, the CDR3 is TGTGCCAGCAGCTTAGTCCCTAGCGGGACGGATGATGAGCAGTTCTTC.

This chain uses TRBV6-6 with TRBJ1-5, with 9 nucleotides matching TRBD1. V dropped 4 bases and J dropped 5; count of bases not matched to a gene: 6. This CDR3 is 15 amino acids long. Germline values: CDR1 MNHNY, CDR2 SVGAGI (reference sequence). CDR3 sequence (DNA): TGTGCCAGCAGTTCTGGGACAGGGCCCCATCAGCCCCAGCATTTT. This encodes CASSSGTGPHQPQHF.

This clone was counted a single time. This chain links TRBV18 with TRBJ2-3, with TRBD2 matching 16 bases. CDR1 and CDR2 from the germline V gene are KGHSH and LQKENI. The V segment lost 4 bases and the J segment 4 bases; nucleotides outside the gene matches: 5. The CDR3 runs to 17 residues. CDR3 nucleotides: TGTGCCAGCTCACGGGGACTAGCGGGAGGGCCGGCAGATACGCAGTATTTT. Its translation: CASSRGLAGGPADTQYF. Full variable domain (remainder filled in from reference TRBV18 and TRBJ2-3): NAGVMQNPRHLVRRRGQEARLRCSPMKGHSHVYWYRQLPEEGLKFMVYLQKENIIDESGMPKERFSAEFPKEGPSILRIQQVVRGDSAAYFCASSRGLAGGPADTQYFGPGTRLTVL.

The gene calls are TRBV15 and TRBJ2-5; possibly TRBD1 for D (6 bases). V was trimmed by 0 bases and J by 5 bases, leaving 16 bases between them. The CDR3 length is 16 residues. Germline loops: CDR1 LNHNV, CDR2 YYDKDF (reference sequence). The CDR3 here is CATSRDLLGAAETQYF. The DNA for the CDR3 is TGTGCCACCAGCAGAGATTTGTTGGGGGCGGCGGAGACCCAGTACTTC.